These 17 T cell receptor beta chains came from one sample sequenced in a study of PD-L1 blockade in urothelial cancer. This table comes from immunoSEQ multiplex PCR, and its TCRdb copy is limited to in-frame clones, with some not included. The repertoire holds over 30,000 clones, with 84% as singletons. Stated time point: pretreatment peripheral blood. Sequenced here: PBMCs, sampled around atezolizumab (anti-PD-L1) treatment. These receptors were collected from a man aged 55 to 69 with urothelial cancer.

This sequence joins TRBV14 and TRBJ1-3; D is unclear. Germline loops: CDR1 SGHDN, CDR2 FVKESK. V was trimmed by 3 bases and J by 3 bases, leaving 15 bases between them. The CDR3 runs to 16 residues. CDR3 sequence reads: CASSQVFGVRGNTIYF. The CDR3 DNA sequence: TGTGCCAGCAGCCAGGTCTTCGGGGTCCGTGGAAACACCATATATTTT.

This clone was found a few times. This rearrangement joins TRBV28 to TRBJ2-7; D gene unclear. V was cut by 2 bases and J by 1 base, with 12 bases left in between. This CDR3 is 15 amino acids long. CDR1 and CDR2 from the germline V gene are MDHEN and SYDVKM. CDR3 sequence: CASSLQWRESYEQYF. CDR3 nucleotide sequence: TGTGCCAGCAGTTTACAGTGGAGAGAGTCCTACGAGCAGTACTTC.

This rearrangement joins TRBV6-5 to TRBJ1-1; D call uncertain. Germline V gene lookup returns CDR1 MNHEY and CDR2 SVGAGI. The V and J ends lost 2 bases and 5 bases respectively, with 15 bases between them. CDR3 length: 15 amino acids. CDR3 residues: CASSYREGLGTEAFF. Written as DNA, the CDR3 is TGTGCCAGCAGTTACCGTGAGGGTCTTGGGACTGAAGCTTTCTTT.

V usage is TRBV30 and J usage is TRBJ2-7, with a weak D call TRBD2 (7 bases). This CDR3 is 18 amino acids long. V was trimmed by 0 bases and J by 0 bases, leaving 21 bases between them. Germline values: CDR1 GTSNPN, CDR2 SVGIG (reference sequence). CDR3 region: CAWSVPAGHWPLSYEQYF. The CDR3 DNA reads TGTGCCTGGAGTGTACCAGCGGGACATTGGCCCCTCTCCTACGAGCAGTACTTC.

V is TRBV5-1 and J is TRBJ2-7; D is perhaps TRBD2 (6 bases). CDR3 length: 14 amino acids. The V and J ends lost 7 bases and 1 base respectively, with 15 bases between them. Germline V lookup: CDR1 SGHRS, CDR2 YFSETQ. DNA of the CDR3: TGCGCCAGCGGCCTAGCGCCGGGGTCCTACGAGCAGTACTTC. It translates to CASGLAPGSYEQYF.

The chain links TRBV9 to TRBJ2-2, with 11 bases matching TRBD1. Per germline, CDR1 SGDLS and CDR2 YYNGEE. V gave up 4 bases and J gave up 7 bases; unmatched junction bases: 6. The CDR3 consists of 15 residues. The CDR3 spells CASSMWTGGNGELFF. Written as DNA, the CDR3 is TGTGCCAGCAGCATGTGGACAGGGGGCAACGGGGAGCTGTTTTTT.

The V gene is TRBV2, the J gene TRBJ1-1, with a weak D call TRBD1 (5 bases). From germline, CDR1 is SNHLY and CDR2 FYNNEI. V lost 6 bases, J lost 0 bases, and 20 bases lay in between. The CDR3 is made up of 17 amino acids. The CDR3 region has the DNA TGTGCCAGCAGCGCTATGGGTCGGGGGTTAATGAACACTGAAGCTTTCTTT. Protein product: CASSAMGRGLMNTEAFF.

The V and J genes are TRBV14 and TRBJ2-7, with a weak D call TRBD1 (6 bases). CDR1 is SGHDN, CDR2 FVKESK, per germline. Trimming removed 3 bases at V and 5 bases at J, with 23 bases between. The CDR3 consists of 17 residues. CDR3 loop: CASSHRGRGEYGHEQYF. The CDR3 DNA reads TGTGCCAGCAGCCATAGGGGCAGGGGCGAGTACGGGCACGAGCAGTACTTC.

The V call is TRBV15, the J call TRBJ1-2, with 9 bases that match TRBD1. Losses at the gene ends were 0 bases for V and 0 bases for J; bases not matched to a gene: 2. The CDR3 length is 16 residues. CDR1 is LNHNV, CDR2 YYDKDF, per germline (reference sequence). As DNA, the CDR3 is TGTGCCACCAGCAGAGATAGGGACAGGGCTAACTATGGCTACACCTTC. Amino acid sequence: CATSRDRDRANYGYTF.

The sample holds one count of this clone. This chain links TRBV28 with TRBJ1-2; no firm D call. The V end was cut by 3 bases, the J end by 7 bases, with 12 bases between. CDR3 length: 13 residues. Looked up from germline, CDR1 is MDHEN and CDR2 is SYDVKM. CDR3 in DNA: TGTGCCAGCAGTTTGGAGGAGTTGGCTGGCTACACCTTC. It translates to CASSLEELAGYTF.

The chain has TRBV6-6 and TRBJ2-7; a weak D match, TRBD2 (5 bases). This CDR3 comprises 14 residues. The ends were cut back, 7 bases at V and 5 bases at J, with 18 bases in the middle. CDR1 and CDR2 (germline): MNHNY, SVGAGI (reference sequence). The CDR3 sequence is CASNRGSSEHEQYF. The CDR3 DNA follows: TGTGCCAGCAACCGCGGTAGTAGCGAGCACGAGCAGTACTTC.

The genes are TRBV14 and TRBJ1-3; 8 nucleotides agree with TRBD1. Unmatched junction bases numbered 4, after V lost 3 bases and J lost 0 bases. This CDR3 comprises 16 residues. The germline V gene encodes CDR1 SGHDN and CDR2 FVKESK. This chain's CDR3 is CASSQTTGGSGNTIYF. The CDR3 DNA follows: TGTGCCAGCAGCCAGACCACAGGGGGCTCTGGAAACACCATATATTTT.

J is TRBJ2-7 and V is TRBV7-6; 7 bases line up with TRBD2. The germline gives CDR1 SGHVS, CDR2 FNYEAQ. This CDR3 spans 16 amino acids. J was trimmed by 0 bases and V by 1 base; bases with no gene match: 6. CDR3 DNA sequence: TGTGCCAGCAGCTTAGTCGGGCGGGGGAGCTCCTACGAGCAGTACTTC. Translated: CASSLVGRGSSYEQYF. The variable domain in full, completed from reference TRBV7-6 and TRBJ2-7, reads GAGVSQSPRYKVTKRGQDVALRCDPISGHVSLYWYRQALGQGPEFLTYFNYEAQQDKSGLPNDRFSAERPEGSISTLTIQRTEQRDSAMYRCASSLVGRGSSYEQYFGPGTRLTVT.

In this sample, this clone turned up once. This sequence joins TRBV7-9 and TRBJ2-1; 10 nucleotides match TRBD2. The CDR3 consists of 16 residues. Germline V CDR1 and CDR2: SEHNR, FQNEAQ (reference sequence). V shed 2 bases and J 4 bases; nucleotides not matched to a gene: 5. The CDR3 here is CASSLTASGRYNEQFF. DNA for the CDR3: TGTGCCAGCAGCTTAACCGCTAGCGGGAGATACAATGAGCAGTTCTTC.

This clone appeared once. The chain recombines TRBV7-9 with TRBJ2-3; D remains unclear. CDR1 SEHNR and CDR2 FQNEAQ come from the germline V gene (reference sequence). Trimming took 5 bases from V and 3 from J, leaving 6 bases between them. The CDR3 has 12 residues. The CDR3 DNA reads TGTGCCAGCAGCCTCTCGACAGATACGCAGTATTTT. Protein sequence: CASSLSTDTQYF.

The CDR3 loop is CASSLQGVLLSGNTIYF. The CDR3 bases are TGTGCCAGCAGCTTGCAGGGGGTTCTCCTCTCTGGAAACACCATATATTTT. This chain joins TRBV5-6 and TRBJ1-3, with 7 bases matching TRBD1. CDR3 length equals 17 residues. The germline gives CDR1 SGHDT, CDR2 YYEEEE. After removal of 1 base from V and 0 bases from J, the junction contained 7 bases not matched to a gene.

In DNA form, the CDR3 reads TGTGCCTGGAAAGGGCGGGACAATGAGCAGTTCTTC. As protein: CAWKGRDNEQFF. The V gene is TRBV30, the J gene TRBJ2-1; maybe TRBD2 (5 bases). The ends were cut back, 4 bases at V and 5 bases at J, with 9 bases in the middle. CDR3 length equals 12 residues. Germline V lookup: CDR1 GTSNPN, CDR2 SVGIG (reference sequence).